The TCR beta chain described here comes from a study of read filtering for tumor transcriptome and immune sequencing. Turning to the study itself: Patients were approximately 17 male and roughly 15 female, mean age roughly 68 years, range about 45 to 85.

Every patient had bone marrow sampled while the disease was active. Study-wide results and caveats: Roughly four fifths of IR-seq clonotypes had one read, totaling around 4% of reads; RNA-seq: approximately 75% and 45%. IR-seq captured clonotypes deeper and more reliably than RNA-seq.

A remark on this clonotype: Its target is not known.

From around 440 ng of RNA, a library with molecular barcoded alpha/delta and beta/gamma adaptors was made. Each CDR3 protein gets one entry after TCRdb re-called the reads with MiXCR. Altogether 130,000 or so distinct CDR3 sequences are present, 13% being singletons, with the ten largest covering 8.4%. In germline, CDR1 is MNHNY, CDR2 SVGAGI (reference sequence). The ends were cut back, 10 bases at V and 1 base at J, with 13 bases in the middle. CDR3 length: 13 amino acids. The specimen sequenced was a population of CD138-negative cells sorted from bone marrow. The chain carries TRBV6-6 and TRBJ2-5; D assignment may be TRBD1 or TRBD2 (6 bases each). This clonotype was obtained from a donor aged 40 or over with multiple myeloma. The DNA for the CDR3 is TGTGCCACCGTCAGGGGACTCCAAGAGACCCAGTACTTC. Protein sequence: CATVRGLQETQYF.